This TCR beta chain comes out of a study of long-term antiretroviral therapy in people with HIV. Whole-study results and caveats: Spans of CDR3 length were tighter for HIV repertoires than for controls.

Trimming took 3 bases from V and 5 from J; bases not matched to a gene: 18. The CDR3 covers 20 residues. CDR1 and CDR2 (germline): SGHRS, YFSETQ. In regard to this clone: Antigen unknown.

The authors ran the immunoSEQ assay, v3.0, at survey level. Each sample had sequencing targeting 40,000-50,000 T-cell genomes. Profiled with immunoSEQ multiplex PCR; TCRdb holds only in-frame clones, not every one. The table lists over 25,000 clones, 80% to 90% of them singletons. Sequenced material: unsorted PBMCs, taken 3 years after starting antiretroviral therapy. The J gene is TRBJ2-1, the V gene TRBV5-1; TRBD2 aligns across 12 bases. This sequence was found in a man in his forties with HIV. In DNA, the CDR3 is TGCGCCAGCAGCTCGGGACTCCAGCATGGGGCTAGCGGGGGGGACAATGAGCAGTTCTTC. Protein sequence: CASSSGLQHGASGGDNEQFF.